This T cell receptor beta chain stems from a study of blood T cell repertoires in COVID-19. Overall study context: Specimens from acute and convalescent COVID-19 originated in the United States, Italy and Spain. PBMCs, B-cell-depleted T cells, or T cells provided the cDNA or gDNA that made up the material.

In the source study's methods: Estimates of nucleated cell counts were drawn from the amplification of reference gene primers. Libraries were prepared by immunoSEQ multiplex PCR; TCRdb keeps only in-frame clonotypes and omits some of them. D and trimming come from the DNA, and the V and J calls and clone size come from that table. The table records about 98,000 clones, about 84% of them present only once. The CDR3 length is 16 residues. V lost 8 bases and J 1 base, leaving 16 bases between the germline ends. Germline V lookup: CDR1 SGHTS, CDR2 YDEGEE. The chain has TRBV5-8 and TRBJ2-6, with D tentatively TRBD1 (6 bases). This receptor was taken from a woman at least 80 years old with acute or convalescent COVID-19. Sequencing was carried out using peripheral blood. The CDR3 here is CASRTEGVSGANVLTF. CDR3 coding DNA: TGTGCCAGTCGGACCGAGGGGGTATCTGGGGCCAACGTCCTGACTTTC.